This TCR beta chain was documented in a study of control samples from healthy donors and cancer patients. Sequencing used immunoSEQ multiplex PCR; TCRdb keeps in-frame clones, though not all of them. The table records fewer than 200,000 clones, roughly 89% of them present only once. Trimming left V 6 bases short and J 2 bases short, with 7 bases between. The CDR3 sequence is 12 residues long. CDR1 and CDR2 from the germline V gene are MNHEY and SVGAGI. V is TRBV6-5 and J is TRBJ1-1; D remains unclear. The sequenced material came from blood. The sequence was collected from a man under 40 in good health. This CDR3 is CASRRVNTEAFF. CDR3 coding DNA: TGTGCCAGCAGGAGGGTAAACACTGAAGCTTTCTTT.